The next 13 T cell receptor beta chains were all read from a single sample in a study of CD8 T cells in ankylosing spondylitis. General study results and limits: Blood of patients with ankylosing spondylitis appeared to be characterized by a TCR beta motif of about eight highly homologous variants.

These receptors have no identified antigens. From the 5' RACE reads, TCRdb called clonotypes with MiXCR, one entry per CDR3 protein. In the table there are roughly 700,000 distinct CDR3 sequences, 19% of which are singletons. The specimen sequenced was blood, either unsorted or a sorted T cell fraction (not recorded which). These receptors all come from a male donor with ankylosing spondylitis.

In this sample, this clonotype turned up a few times. The CDR3 is CASSLFPGEKQETQYF. CDR3 nucleotides: TGTGCCAGCAGCTTATTTCCGGGGGAGAAACAAGAGACCCAGTACTTC. The rearrangement uses TRBV7-8 and TRBJ2-5; TRBD2 is a possible D gene (6 bases). Between the trimmed V and J ends, which lost 2 bases and 2 bases, there was a span of 15 bases. The CDR3 length is 16 residues. The germline CDR1 and CDR2 sequences are SGHVS and FQNEAQ.

CDR3 protein: CASSPARMNTEAFF. The CDR3 DNA sequence: TGTGCCAGCAGCCCCGCCAGAATGAACACTGAAGCTTTCTTT. The chain uses TRBV6-1 and TRBJ1-1; D is ambiguous. Between the trimmed V and J ends, which lost 6 bases and 0 bases, there was a span of 11 bases. The CDR3 spans 14 residues. Per germline, CDR1 MNHNS and CDR2 SASEGT.

The sample holds a few counts of this clonotype. The V gene is TRBV28, the J gene TRBJ2-7; D is unresolved. Germline V gene sequence: CDR1 MDHEN, CDR2 SYDVKM. The CDR3 is 13 amino acids. Trimming shortened V by 3 bases and J by 2 bases, and 8 bases separated the two germline ends. CDR3 region: CASSLATAYEQYF. CDR3 sequence (DNA): TGTGCCAGCAGTTTGGCCACCGCCTACGAGCAGTACTTC.

V usage is TRBV6-1 and J usage is TRBJ1-1; D is unclear. The CDR3 covers 14 residues. The germline V gene has CDR1 MNHNS and CDR2 SASEGT. V was trimmed by 6 bases and J by 4 bases, leaving 15 bases between them. CDR3 region: CASSVRGYGTEAFF. In nucleotides, the CDR3 is TGTGCCAGCAGCGTTCGCGGGTATGGCACTGAAGCTTTCTTT.

V usage is TRBV7-2 and J usage is TRBJ1-5; D is ambiguous. CDR1 and CDR2 from the germline V gene are SGHTA and FQGNSA. With 1 base removed from V and 4 bases from J, the gap between germline ends came to 11 bases. This CDR3 comprises 15 residues. CDR3 amino acids: CASSLVRAGNQPQHF. CDR3 DNA sequence: TGTGCCAGCAGCTTAGTGAGGGCCGGGAATCAGCCCCAGCATTTT.

There are a few counts of this clonotype. The J gene is TRBJ2-7, the V gene TRBV27; weak D call: TRBD1 (6 bases). With 4 bases removed from V and 2 bases from J, the gap between germline ends came to 9 bases. The CDR3 covers 13 residues. In germline, CDR1 is MNHEY, CDR2 SMNVEV (reference sequence). CDR3 region: CASSSRTAYEQYF. Here the CDR3 DNA reads TGTGCCAGCAGTTCCAGGACAGCCTACGAGCAGTACTTC.

This clonotype came up a few times. The V call is TRBV28, the J call TRBJ2-5, with D unresolved. This CDR3 is built from 14 residues. The V gene lost 2 bases and the J gene lost 3 bases, with 10 bases spanning the gap. CDR1 is MDHEN and CDR2 is SYDVKM in the germline V gene. The CDR3 DNA is TGTGCCAGCAGTTTAATGCCGAGAAAAGAGACCCAGTACTTC. This sequence encodes CASSLMPRKETQYF.

The chain carries TRBV6-1 and TRBJ2-1, with 7 nucleotides matching TRBD2. After removal of 3 bases from V and 9 bases from J, the junction contained 8 bases not matched to a gene. The CDR3 has 14 residues. From germline, CDR1 is MNHNS and CDR2 SASEGT. This CDR3 reads CASSDNGRISEQFF. The CDR3 bases are TGTGCCAGCAGTGACAACGGGAGGATTAGTGAGCAGTTCTTC.

The rearrangement links TRBV12-3 or TRBV12-4 to TRBJ2-2, with 10 bases fitting TRBD1. This CDR3 contains 15 residues. V trimming: 6 bases; J trimming: 6 bases; junction bases outside the gene matches: 7. The CDR3 sequence: CASRGTGERAGELFF. The CDR3 DNA reads as TGTGCCAGCAGAGGGACAGGGGAGAGGGCCGGGGAGCTGTTTTTT.

The chain links TRBV24-1 to TRBJ1-1, with TRBD1 matching 9 bases. Trimming took 9 bases from V and 1 from J; bases not matched to a gene: 2. The CDR3 length is 13 residues. CDR1 and CDR2 (germline): KGHDR, SFDVKD. CDR3 sequence reads: CATSGQGNTEAFF. The CDR3 DNA reads TGTGCCACCTCGGGACAGGGGAACACTGAAGCTTTCTTT.

The chain joins TRBV5-1 to TRBJ2-7; unclear D gene. Germline V gene sequence: CDR1 SGHRS, CDR2 YFSETQ. The CDR3 extends over 14 amino acids. V lost 0 bases and J 3 bases, leaving 10 bases between the germline ends. CDR3 DNA: TGCGCCAGCAGCTTGGAGGCAGAGTTCTACGAGCAGTACTTC. Amino acid sequence: CASSLEAEFYEQYF. Together with reference TRBV5-1 and TRBJ2-7, the CDR3 gives the full variable domain: KAGVTQTPRYLIKTRGQQVTLSCSPISGHRSVSWYQQTPGQGLQFLFEYFSETQRNKGNFPGRFSGRQFSNSRSEMNVSTLELGDSALYLCASSLEAEFYEQYFGPGTRLTVT.

This clonotype was counted between two and nine times. The rearrangement links TRBV7-6 to TRBJ2-7; a weak D match, TRBD1 (6 bases). Germline-derived CDR1 and CDR2 are SGHVS and FNYEAQ. Trimming stripped 1 base from V and 4 bases from J, with 14 bases between. The CDR3 is 15 residues long. The CDR3 is CASSLGSSGAYEQYF. CDR3 bases: TGTGCCAGCAGCTTAGGTAGCTCAGGGGCTTACGAGCAGTACTTC.

The chain has TRBV20-1 and TRBJ2-7, with 9 bases matching TRBD1. This CDR3 region has 12 residues. CDR1 DFQATT and CDR2 SNEGSKA come from the germline V gene (reference sequence). V shed 6 bases, J shed 2 bases, and the junction held 2 bases outside the gene matches. The CDR3 is CSAYRGPYEQYF. CDR3 DNA sequence: TGCAGTGCCTACAGGGGGCCCTACGAGCAGTACTTC.